The 21 T cell receptor beta chains given below trace back to one sample, sequenced in a study of sequential checkpoint blockade in melanoma. Sample treatment: randomized to nivolumab then ipilimumab (arm A) or the reverse (arm B). Assay: immunoSEQ multiplex PCR; the TCRdb copy retains only in-frame clones and omits some. This sample has 7,000 to 9,500 clones, with about three fifths found just once. The sample was CD8+ T cells sorted from blood (inferred from file names), taken from a patient given nivolumab and ipilimumab in sequence. The source of these receptors is a human donor with melanoma.

This chain connects TRBV15 to TRBJ1-1, with 9 bases lining up with TRBD1. Germline CDR1 reads LNHNV; CDR2 reads YYDKDF (reference sequence). V dropped 2 bases and J dropped 4; count of bases not matched to a gene: 5. The CDR3 runs 15 residues. CDR3 coding DNA: TGTGCCACCAGCAGAAAACAGGGGGCGGGCACTGAAGCTTTCTTT. As protein: CATSRKQGAGTEAFF.

This clone was counted only a few times. The chain recombines TRBV14 with TRBJ1-2; D remains ambiguous. The CDR3 consists of 16 residues. V gave up 0 bases and J gave up 6 bases, with 17 bases separating them. Germline values: CDR1 SGHDN, CDR2 FVKESK. The CDR3 spells CASSQDRRGKIHGYTF. CDR3 coding DNA: TGTGCCAGCAGCCAAGATCGAAGAGGTAAAATCCATGGCTACACCTTC.

This clone was found a few times. V usage is TRBV7-9 and J usage is TRBJ2-7; 9 bases fit TRBD1. The J segment lost 5 bases and the V segment lost 5 bases, leaving 7 bases of the junction unmatched. The CDR3 is made up of 14 amino acids. Germline values: CDR1 SEHNR, CDR2 FQNEAQ (reference sequence). The CDR3 DNA follows: TGTGCCAGCAGCCCACCGGGACAGGGCCACGAGCAGTACTTC. Its protein is CASSPPGQGHEQYF.

This chain links TRBV5-1 with TRBJ2-3, with a weak D call TRBD1 (6 bases). This CDR3 is 16 amino acids long. Trimming removed 1 base at V and 2 bases at J, with 14 bases between. From germline, CDR1 is SGHRS and CDR2 YFSETQ. CDR3 in amino acids: CASSLTGQGNTDTQYF. For the CDR3, the DNA is TGCGCCAGCAGCTTGACGGGACAAGGGAACACAGATACGCAGTATTTT.

The chain uses TRBV28 and TRBJ1-5; TRBD1 aligns across 10 bases. CDR1 is MDHEN, CDR2 SYDVKM, per germline. This CDR3 is 17 amino acids long. The V segment lost 4 bases and the J segment 3 bases; nucleotides outside the gene matches: 9. This CDR3 is CASSSSGTGAINQPQHF. The CDR3 DNA sequence: TGTGCCAGCAGTTCCTCCGGGACAGGGGCTATCAATCAGCCCCAGCATTTT.

The chain recombines TRBV7-9 with TRBJ1-5; D not resolved. The CDR3 extends over 13 amino acids. Germline V gene sequence: CDR1 SEHNR, CDR2 FQNEAQ (reference sequence). Trimming removed 5 bases from V and 3 bases from J, with 8 bases in between. In DNA, the CDR3 is TGTGCCAGCAGCGTACACGACAATCAGCCCCAGCATTTT. Residues: CASSVHDNQPQHF.

Here the CDR3 reads CASSLDGRVSYEQYF. Written as DNA, the CDR3 is TGTGCCAGCAGCTTAGATGGGAGGGTATCCTACGAGCAGTACTTC. The chain recombines TRBV11-2 with TRBJ2-7; TRBD2 matches at 7 bases. V lost 0 bases, J lost 1 base, and 3 bases stayed unmatched. From germline, CDR1 is SGHAT and CDR2 FQNNGV. CDR3 length: 15 residues.

The table lists this clone with a count of one. The chain combines TRBV6-5 with TRBJ1-5, with D perhaps matching TRBD1 (6 bases). In germline, CDR1 is MNHEY, CDR2 SVGAGI. The CDR3 spans 15 residues. Trimming took off 2 bases at V and 2 bases at J, with 10 bases between the two ends. CDR3 in amino acids: CASSYRRTGNQPQHF. The DNA of the CDR3 is TGTGCCAGCAGTTACAGGAGGACAGGCAATCAGCCCCAGCATTTT.

This clone has just a few counts. V usage is TRBV30 and J usage is TRBJ1-2; possibly TRBD1 for D (6 bases). The ends were cut back, 0 bases at V and 8 bases at J, with 13 bases in the middle. CDR3 length: 13 amino acids. The germline gives CDR1 GTSNPN, CDR2 SVGIG (reference sequence). The CDR3: CAWSVRAGEGYTF. For the CDR3, the DNA is TGTGCCTGGAGTGTACGGGCAGGGGAAGGCTACACCTTC.

The chain combines TRBV2 with TRBJ2-7; 7 bases match TRBD2. Germline CDR1 reads SNHLY; CDR2 reads FYNNEI. V was pared by 6 bases and J by 3 bases, with 8 bases of the junction left unmatched. There are 14 residues in the CDR3. The CDR3 nucleotides are TGTGCCAGCAGCGACATACTAGCGATCTACGAGCAGTACTTC. Residues: CASSDILAIYEQYF.

This clone was seen a handful of times. This chain connects TRBV10-3 to TRBJ1-5, with TRBD1 matching over 7 bases. The CDR3 covers 15 residues. The trim removed 2 bases at V and 2 bases at J, leaving 3 bases unmatched. Per the germline V gene, CDR1 is ENHRY and CDR2 is SYGVKD. The CDR3 region is CAISERTGGNQPQHF. In DNA, the CDR3 is TGTGCCATCAGTGAGAGGACAGGCGGCAATCAGCCCCAGCATTTT.

The V and J genes are TRBV4-1 and TRBJ2-1, with a tentative D call TRBD2 (5 bases). The CDR3 runs 14 residues. V lost 4 bases, J lost 7 bases, and 14 bases lay in between. Germline V lookup: CDR1 MGHRA, CDR2 YSYEKL. CDR3 DNA sequence: TGCGCCAGCAGCCCCGGGATATCCCTTAATGAGCAGTTCTTC. Encoded protein: CASSPGISLNEQFF.

The rearrangement joins TRBV2 to TRBJ2-7, with D unclear. The CDR3 is made up of 12 amino acids. Germline V gene lookup returns CDR1 SNHLY and CDR2 FYNNEI. V lost 5 bases to trimming and J lost 2 bases, with 7 bases between them. The CDR3 DNA reads TGTGCCAGCAGTCCCAATCCCTACGAGCAGTACTTC. Its protein is CASSPNPYEQYF.

The chain combines TRBV27 with TRBJ1-1, with TRBD1 as a possible D gene (6 bases). The ends were cut back, 4 bases at V and 1 base at J, with 7 bases in the middle. The CDR3 consists of 13 residues. Germline V gene data show CDR1 as MNHEY and CDR2 as SMNVEV (reference sequence). The CDR3, as DNA: TGTGCCAGCAGTTCACAGGGGAACACTGAAGCTTTCTTT. Protein: CASSSQGNTEAFF.

The genes are TRBV19 and TRBJ2-7, with 7 bases that match TRBD1. CDR3 size: 13 residues. CDR1 is LNHDA, CDR2 SQIVND, per germline (reference sequence). The trim removed 0 bases at V and 6 bases at J, leaving 2 bases unmatched. The CDR3, as DNA: TGTGCCAGTAGTATAGATCCAGGGGGCGAGCAGTACTTC. Encoded protein: CASSIDPGGEQYF.

This clone was detected only once. V is TRBV5-6 and J is TRBJ1-4, with D uncertain. Germline V CDR1 and CDR2: SGHDT, YYEEEE. Trimming shortened V by 0 bases and J by 6 bases, and 9 bases separated the two germline ends. The CDR3 spans 14 residues. The CDR3 loop is CASSLEQDYEKLFF. The CDR3 DNA sequence: TGTGCCAGCAGCTTGGAGCAGGACTATGAAAAACTGTTTTTT.

This chain connects TRBV5-4 to TRBJ1-4; tentative D call: TRBD1 (5 bases). CDR1 and CDR2 (germline): SGHNT, YYREEE (reference sequence). This CDR3 is built from 16 residues. The germline V and J ends were trimmed by 3 bases and 7 bases, with 19 bases remaining between them. The CDR3 nucleotides read TGTGCCAGCAGCTGGGGCCCCGGGGAGGCGTCTGAAAAACTGTTTTTT. Its protein product is CASSWGPGEASEKLFF.

The chain combines TRBV19 with TRBJ2-7; D might be TRBD2 (5 bases). Germline CDR1 LNHDA, CDR2 SQIVND (reference sequence). The CDR3 totals 13 residues. Trimming removed 6 bases from V and 0 bases from J, with 9 bases in between. CDR3 protein: CASRSDYSYEQYF. CDR3 in DNA: TGTGCCAGTAGGTCTGACTACTCCTACGAGCAGTACTTC.

CDR3 nucleotides: TGTGCCAGTAGTAAACGGGGGACCAGATACGAGCAGTACTTC. Its protein product is CASSKRGTRYEQYF. V gene TRBV19 combines with J gene TRBJ2-7; D possibly corresponds to TRBD2 (6 bases). The length of the CDR3 is 14 residues. CDR1 is LNHDA and CDR2 is SQIVND in the germline V gene (reference sequence). Trimming stripped 4 bases from V and 4 bases from J, with 14 bases between.

This chain links TRBV19 with TRBJ1-1; 7 positions agree with TRBD1. The CDR3 totals 14 residues. V was pared by 7 bases and J by 5 bases, with 10 bases of the junction left unmatched. The germline V gene encodes CDR1 LNHDA and CDR2 SQIVND (reference sequence). CDR3 loop: CASTTGDGRTEAFF. Written as DNA, the CDR3 is TGTGCCAGTACTACAGGGGATGGAAGGACTGAAGCTTTCTTT.

This clone was seen a few times. The gene calls are TRBV19 and TRBJ1-4, with a tentative D call TRBD1 (6 bases). Germline CDR1 reads LNHDA; CDR2 reads SQIVND (reference sequence). Trimming removed 9 bases at V and 6 bases at J, with 20 bases between. The CDR3 sequence is 15 residues long. The CDR3 spells CASPLEVGAYEKLFF. The CDR3 coding sequence is TGTGCCAGCCCCTTGGAGGTGGGGGCTTATGAAAAACTGTTTTTT. The variable domain in full, completed from reference TRBV19 and TRBJ1-4, reads DGGITQSPKYLFRKEGQNVTLSCEQNLNHDAMYWYRQDPGQGLRLIYYSQIVNDFQKGDIAEGYSVSREKKESFPLTVTSAQKNPTAFYLCASPLEVGAYEKLFFGSGTQLSVL.